The TCR beta chain under discussion was sequenced for a study of blood T cell repertoires in COVID-19. Study background: Acute and convalescent COVID-19 specimens originated in the United States, Italy and Spain.

The protocol was immunoSEQ multiplex PCR, while the TCRdb copy is restricted to in-frame clones and leaves out a portion. The table records about 25,000 clones, roughly 87% of them present only once. V shed 2 bases and J 3 bases; nucleotides not matched to a gene: 3. The CDR3 has 14 amino acids. Germline V CDR1 and CDR2: SNHLY, FYNNEI. The sample was peripheral blood. This TCR was recovered from a man aged 70 or older with acute or convalescent COVID-19. The rearrangement uses TRBV2 and TRBJ2-7, with 8 bases matching TRBD1. DNA for the CDR3: TGTGCCAGCAGTGAACGGACAGGGTTCTACGAGCAGTACTTC. Its translation: CASSERTGFYEQYF.